Listed here are 30 T cell receptor beta chains from one sample, sequenced in a study of OX40 agonist ivuxolimab in advanced cancers. The data were produced by immunoSEQ multiplex PCR, yet TCRdb's version contains in-frame clones alone and is incomplete. The profile covers roughly 80,000 clones, with roughly 82% appearing a single time and 6.5% to 7.5% taken by the ten largest. Specimen: CD4+ or CD8+ T cells sorted from blood, collected in a trial of the OX40 agonist ivuxolimab. Every receptor here comes from an adult with an advanced solid tumor such as melanoma, head and neck, liver or kidney cancer.

This clone has just one count. The chain uses TRBV7-2 and TRBJ2-2; 8 nucleotides align to TRBD1. V shed 5 bases and J 7 bases; nucleotides not matched to a gene: 9. Germline V gives CDR1 SGHTA, CDR2 FQGNSA. CDR3 length: 15 residues. This chain's CDR3 is CASSRDRIGGGELFF. The CDR3 DNA is TGTGCCAGCAGCAGGGACAGGATTGGTGGCGGGGAGCTGTTTTTT.

This clone was seen once. V gene TRBV27 combines with J gene TRBJ2-2; D might be TRBD1 (6 bases). Germline lookup yields CDR1 MNHEY and CDR2 SMNVEV (reference sequence). The CDR3 sequence is 12 residues long. Trimming cost V 8 bases and J 7 bases, with 11 bases left between them. CDR3 sequence reads: CASSTGYGELFF. CDR3 bases: TGTGCCAGCTCTACAGGGTACGGGGAGCTGTTTTTT.

V and J are TRBV7-9 and TRBJ1-2; 9 bases are shared with TRBD1. The CDR3 is 15 residues long. The J segment lost 4 bases and the V segment lost 4 bases, leaving 7 bases of the junction unmatched. Germline CDR1 and CDR2: SEHNR and FQNEAQ (reference sequence). CDR3 region: CASSSGQGGSYGYTF. The CDR3 DNA is TGTGCCAGCAGCTCGGGACAGGGAGGTAGCTATGGCTACACCTTC.

A single count supports this clone. This chain uses TRBV30 with TRBJ1-2; 7 nucleotides align to TRBD1. Germline CDR1 reads GTSNPN; CDR2 reads SVGIG (reference sequence). This CDR3 has 13 residues. V was clipped by 2 bases and J by 6 bases; unmatched bases: 6. The CDR3 DNA reads as TGTGCCTGGAGTACGGGGACAGACAATGGCTACACCTTC. Its protein is CAWSTGTDNGYTF.

The chain links TRBV11-2 to TRBJ2-7; TRBD2 agrees at 10 bases. The length of the CDR3 is 19 residues. Germline CDR1 and CDR2: SGHAT and FQNNGV. V was pared by 3 bases and J by 4 bases, with 18 bases of the junction left unmatched. CDR3 in DNA: TGTGCCAGCAGCTTCCGACTAGCGGGTGGGTCGAAAGCACTGTACGAGCAGTACTTC. Its protein product is CASSFRLAGGSKALYEQYF.

The CDR3 sequence: CASSISGQGTTGEKLFF. The CDR3 DNA follows: TGTGCCAGTAGTATTTCAGGACAGGGGACGACAGGTGAAAAACTGTTTTTT. This chain links TRBV19 with TRBJ1-4; TRBD1 aligns across 9 bases. CDR1 and CDR2 from the germline V gene are LNHDA and SQIVND (reference sequence). J gave up 7 bases and V 3 bases, and 12 bases lay outside the gene matches. The CDR3 length is 17 residues.

The chain couples TRBV2 to TRBJ2-5; D gene ambiguous. Germline V gene lookup returns CDR1 SNHLY and CDR2 FYNNEI. The length of the CDR3 is 12 residues. Trimming shortened V by 9 bases and J by 7 bases, and 15 bases separated the two germline ends. Written as DNA, the CDR3 is TGTGCCAGTAAGAGGACCCTCGGGACCCAGTACTTC. This codes for CASKRTLGTQYF.

V usage is TRBV7-2 and J usage is TRBJ1-5; possibly TRBD1 for D (5 bases). Trimming shortened V by 5 bases and J by 3 bases, and 8 bases separated the two germline ends. The CDR3 has 13 residues. Germline V gives CDR1 SGHTA, CDR2 FQGNSA. CDR3 loop: CASSKQANQPQHF. The CDR3 bases are TGTGCCAGCAGCAAACAGGCCAATCAGCCCCAGCATTTT.

This clone was seen only once. The chain joins TRBV28 to TRBJ2-7; 9 positions match TRBD1. The CDR3 extends over 12 amino acids. J lost 9 bases, V lost 3 bases, and 3 bases had no gene match. Germline CDR1 is MDHEN and CDR2 is SYDVKM. In nucleotides, the CDR3 is TGTGCCAGCAGTTTTGCGACAGGGGGGCAGTACTTC. This encodes CASSFATGGQYF.

V and J are TRBV5-1 and TRBJ2-5, with D perhaps assigned TRBD1 or TRBD2 (5 bases each). The CDR3 has 15 amino acids. Looked up from germline, CDR1 is SGHRS and CDR2 is YFSETQ. Trimming left V 0 bases short and J 5 bases short, with 14 bases between. The CDR3 here is CASSLGSMWGETQYF. The CDR3 DNA is TGCGCCAGCAGCTTGGGATCGATGTGGGGGGAGACCCAGTACTTC.

The chain carries TRBV6-6 and TRBJ1-6; 7 bases map to TRBD1. The CDR3 consists of 14 residues. The trim removed 6 bases at V and 9 bases at J, leaving 8 bases unmatched. CDR1 is MNHNY, CDR2 SVGAGI, per germline (reference sequence). CDR3 protein: CASSRTGDGSPLHF. Here the CDR3 DNA reads TGTGCCAGCAGCCGTACAGGGGATGGTTCACCCCTCCACTTT.

The DNA for the CDR3 is TGTGCCAGCAGCTTGACAGGGGGATCATTGAACACTGAAGCTTTCTTT. Translating it yields CASSLTGGSLNTEAFF. The rearrangement links TRBV5-6 to TRBJ1-1; 8 bases align to TRBD1. With 1 base clipped from V and 0 bases from J, the junction kept 5 bases outside the gene matches. This CDR3 region has 16 residues. Per germline, CDR1 SGHDT and CDR2 YYEEEE.

This clone occurred once. The rearrangement uses TRBV7-3 and TRBJ2-1, with 10 bases matching TRBD2. V shed 1 base and J 0 bases; nucleotides not matched to a gene: 12. Germline V gives CDR1 SGHTA, CDR2 FQGTGA. CDR3 length: 20 residues. CDR3 sequence: CASSLRGVTSGYSSYNEQFF. CDR3 in DNA: TGTGCCAGCAGCTTAAGGGGGGTGACTAGCGGGTACAGCTCCTACAATGAGCAGTTCTTC.

This clone appeared once. The chain employs TRBV5-5 and TRBJ2-1; no clear D. The ends were cut back, 1 base at V and 5 bases at J, with 7 bases in the middle. The CDR3 consists of 13 residues. Per the germline V gene, CDR1 is SGHKS and CDR2 is YYEKEE (reference sequence). CDR3 protein: CASSLWENNEQFF. CDR3 bases: TGTGCCAGCAGCTTGTGGGAAAACAATGAGCAGTTCTTC. The full variable domain, in which reference TRBV5-5 and TRBJ2-1 provide the parts outside the CDR3, is DAGVTQSPTHLIKTRGQQVTLRCSPISGHKSVSWYQQVLGQGPQFIFQYYEKEERGRGNFPDRFSARQFPNYSSELNVNALLLGDSALYLCASSLWENNEQFFGPGTRLTVL.

The rearrangement links TRBV7-9 to TRBJ1-2; 7 nucleotides agree with TRBD1. From germline, CDR1 is SEHNR and CDR2 FQNEAQ (reference sequence). Trimming at V came to 0 bases and at J to 12 bases, leaving 10 bases not matched to a gene. The CDR3 contains 14 residues. CDR3 protein: CASSLAQVDREHTF. CDR3 DNA: TGTGCCAGCAGCTTAGCGCAAGTTGACAGGGAACACACCTTC.

J is TRBJ2-6 and V is TRBV2; D is possibly TRBD1 (6 bases). There are 16 residues in the CDR3. CDR1 and CDR2 (germline): SNHLY, FYNNEI. With 5 bases removed from V and 0 bases from J, the gap between germline ends came to 11 bases. The CDR3 nucleotides are TGTGCCAGCAGTCAAACAGGGTTCTCTGGGGCCAACGTCCTGACTTTC. It encodes CASSQTGFSGANVLTF.

CDR3 protein: CASSVTSTGTDTQYF. The DNA for the CDR3 is TGCGCCAGCAGCGTCACTAGTACTGGCACAGATACGCAGTATTTT. This rearrangement joins TRBV5-1 to TRBJ2-3; tentative D call: TRBD2 (5 bases). Germline assignment: CDR1 SGHRS and CDR2 YFSETQ. This CDR3 is built from 15 residues. V lost 4 bases, J lost 1 base, and 13 bases lay in between.

The CDR3 DNA reads TGCGCCAGCAGCCAAACTCAAACTGCAACTAATGAAAAACTGTTTTTT. As protein: CASSQTQTATNEKLFF. The chain employs TRBV4-1 and TRBJ1-4; D is unclear. In germline, CDR1 is MGHRA, CDR2 YSYEKL. Trimming left V 2 bases short and J 0 bases short, with 10 bases between. The CDR3 is made up of 16 amino acids.

The rearrangement joins TRBV16 to TRBJ2-7, with TRBD1 matching 7 bases. The CDR3 runs to 15 residues. J was trimmed by 0 bases and V by 4 bases; bases with no gene match: 6. Germline V lookup: CDR1 KGHSY, CDR2 FQNENV. CDR3 protein: CASSPDRVVSYEQYF. CDR3 coding DNA: TGTGCCAGCAGCCCTGACAGGGTCGTCTCCTACGAGCAGTACTTC.

The V call is TRBV9, the J call TRBJ2-2; D remains ambiguous. The CDR3 length is 13 residues. The germline CDR1 and CDR2 sequences are SGDLS and YYNGEE. Deletions cut 3 bases from V and 6 bases from J, with 9 bases between. The CDR3 DNA follows: TGTGCCAGCAGCGCCCATCTAGCCGGGGAGCTGTTTTTT. Protein: CASSAHLAGELFF.

The chain has TRBV6-1 and TRBJ2-7, with 10 bases lining up with TRBD1. Looked up from germline, CDR1 is MNHNS and CDR2 is SASEGT. The CDR3 totals 14 residues. Trimming at V came to 7 bases and at J to 5 bases, leaving 8 bases not matched to a gene. The CDR3 bases are TGTGCCAGCACCCAAGGGACAGGGGCAGACGAGCAGTACTTC. Translation: CASTQGTGADEQYF.

The chain combines TRBV9 with TRBJ2-1; 7 bases are shared with TRBD1. The V and J ends lost 3 bases and 12 bases, in that order; junction bases with no gene match: 12. The CDR3 runs 14 residues. Per germline, CDR1 SGDLS and CDR2 YYNGEE. This chain's CDR3 is CASSANIIQGRQFF. The DNA for the CDR3 is TGTGCCAGCAGCGCAAACATCATACAGGGGAGGCAGTTCTTC.

The rearrangement links TRBV4-1 to TRBJ1-2; 9 nucleotides align to TRBD1. Per germline, CDR1 MGHRA and CDR2 YSYEKL. V shed 4 bases and J 5 bases; nucleotides not matched to a gene: 8. The CDR3 runs 15 residues. The CDR3 DNA follows: TGCGCCAGCAGCCTTGACGGGGACAGGGTATATGGCTACACCTTC. Its translation is CASSLDGDRVYGYTF.

The rearrangement uses TRBV7-8 and TRBJ2-5; D might be TRBD1 (6 bases). The germline V gene has CDR1 SGHVS and CDR2 FQNEAQ. V dropped 4 bases and J dropped 3 bases, with 21 bases sitting between them. The CDR3 spans 17 residues. This chain's CDR3 is CASSSGARITSEETQYF. The CDR3 DNA is TGTGCCAGCAGCTCAGGGGCGAGAATTACCTCGGAAGAGACCCAGTACTTC.

This chain connects TRBV7-9 to TRBJ2-3; D is ambiguous. The CDR3 spans 11 residues. Trimming removed 2 bases from V and 11 bases from J, with 8 bases in between. Germline V gene lookup returns CDR1 SEHNR and CDR2 FQNEAQ (reference sequence). The CDR3 loop reads CASSLYPGQYF. The CDR3 DNA reads TGTGCCAGCAGCTTATACCCAGGGCAGTATTTT.

This clone was seen just once. The chain joins TRBV25-1 to TRBJ2-5; D possibly matches TRBD1 or TRBD2 (6 bases each). This CDR3 region has 15 residues. V was clipped by 6 bases and J by 5 bases, with 19 bases between them. Germline CDR1 is MGHDK and CDR2 is SYGVNS. DNA for the CDR3: TGTGCCAGCAGACCAGAACAGGGCGGGATCGAGACCCAGTACTTC. Protein product: CASRPEQGGIETQYF.

The rearrangement links TRBV2 to TRBJ2-3; weak D call: TRBD2 (6 bases). The CDR3 length is 13 residues. Germline assignment: CDR1 SNHLY and CDR2 FYNNEI. Trimming cost V 7 bases and J 2 bases, with 10 bases left between them. The DNA of the CDR3 is TGTGCCAGCACCTGGGAGGTCACAGATACGCAGTATTTT. Protein product: CASTWEVTDTQYF.

The chain links TRBV11-1 to TRBJ1-1, with no clear D. The CDR3 loop spans 13 amino acids. V was trimmed by 3 bases and J by 1 base, leaving 6 bases between them. CDR1 and CDR2 from the germline V gene are SGHAT and FQDESV (reference sequence). CDR3 nucleotides: TGTGCCAGCAGCTTTTCCGCGAACACTGAAGCTTTCTTT. Amino acid sequence: CASSFSANTEAFF.

This clone appeared a few times. The chain is built from TRBV25-1 and TRBJ2-7; TRBD2 agrees at 7 bases. This CDR3 region has 15 residues. Germline V lookup: CDR1 MGHDK, CDR2 SYGVNS. V trimming: 5 bases; J trimming: 7 bases; junction bases outside the gene matches: 14. The CDR3 region is CASSPGGSYYMEQYF. CDR3 bases: TGTGCCAGCAGTCCAGGCGGGAGTTACTACATGGAGCAGTACTTC.

The chain recombines TRBV5-5 with TRBJ2-3; D may be TRBD2 (6 bases). This CDR3 spans 14 amino acids. Trimming cost V 2 bases and J 4 bases, with 11 bases left between them. Germline V gene lookup returns CDR1 SGHKS and CDR2 YYEKEE (reference sequence). The CDR3 spells CASSFSGSSDTQYF. In DNA form, the CDR3 reads TGTGCCAGCAGCTTTTCCGGGAGCTCAGATACGCAGTATTTT.